This T cell receptor (beta chain) comes out of a study of T cell responses to AZD1222 COVID-19 vaccine. Some clones are missing from TCRdb's copy, which holds only in-frame ones; the method was immunoSEQ multiplex PCR. The table lists 140,000 or so clones, around 90% of them singletons. This clone has just one count. As yet, its antigen is unknown. Study-level results: Females made up more of the donors, who were largely white British, and clonal diversity may have come out too low.

The CDR3 is 14 amino acids. The germline V gene has CDR1 SGHAT and CDR2 FQDESV (reference sequence). The ends lost 5 bases at V and 3 bases at J; junction bases unmatched: 3. The V gene is TRBV11-1, the J gene TRBJ2-1; 8 nucleotides align to TRBD2. The receptor comes from an adult who received the MenACWY meningococcal vaccine as a control. The specimen comprised peripheral blood, sampled 28 days after the second dose of the MenACWY control vaccine. The CDR3 reads CASSGREVYNEQFF. The CDR3 DNA reads TGTGCCAGCAGCGGGCGGGAGGTCTACAATGAGCAGTTCTTC.